The TCR beta chain described here comes from a study of neurological immune-mediated disorders. MiXCR, run by TCRdb on the 5' RACE reads, gives a single entry per CDR3 protein. The data show some 70,000 distinct CDR3 sequences, less than 5.5% seen once. This clonotype was recorded at least ten times. Trimming shortened V by 4 bases and J by 4 bases, and 9 bases separated the two germline ends. Germline lookup yields CDR1 LGHDT and CDR2 YNNKEL (reference sequence). CDR3 length: 13 amino acids. The sequence was collected from a man younger than 40 with multiple sclerosis. Sequencing input: PBMCs. The chain combines TRBV3-1 with TRBJ2-3; D unresolved. The CDR3 DNA reads TGTGCCAGCAGCCGAAGGTCGGCAGATACGCAGTATTTT. This translates into CASSRRSADTQYF.